The present T cell receptor beta chain was sequenced within a study of shared clonotypes between healthy human individuals. Germline V gene sequence: CDR1 MNHEY, CDR2 SVGAGI. The CDR3 runs to 14 residues. The ends lost 5 bases at V and 2 bases at J; junction bases unmatched: 5. The repertoire was sequenced with immunoSEQ multiplex PCR; TCRdb's copy has only in-frame clones and lacks some. The sample contains roughly 2,000,000 clones, about 95% of which appear only once. Terminally differentiated effector memory CD45RA+ cells were left out of the naive CD8 fraction, which was CD45RO-negative and positively selected for CCR7.

The receptor comes from a young man in good health. V gene TRBV6-5 combines with J gene TRBJ2-7; 8 bases are a match to TRBD1. The specimen sequenced was naive CD8+ T cells sorted from blood. The CDR3 coding sequence is TGTGCCAGCAGTGCAAGGGACAGGCCCTACGAGCAGTACTTC. Translating gives CASSARDRPYEQYF.